Listed below are T cell receptor beta chains from one sample, sequenced in a study of blood T cells in healthy people across ages. One entry per CDR3 protein, called by TCRdb with MiXCR from the 5' RACE reads. The table shows roughly 1,700,000 distinct CDR3 sequences, with 28% occurring only once. Sequenced material: blood. All receptors derive from a woman in her twenties or thirties in good health. Each CDR3 is given with its conserved first and last residue. The order of the fields is J gene, clone size, V gene, CDR3 protein. Part of the rows lack a size; the others show once, few, many or a class for expanded clones.

J: TRBJ2-1
size: once
V: TRBV7-2
CDR3: CASSRSGGALYNEQFF

J: TRBJ1-1
size: NA
V: TRBV7-3
CDR3: CASSLTDGNTEAFF

J: TRBJ1-4
size: few
V: TRBV20-1
CDR3: CSASGRVREKLFF

J: TRBJ2-7
size: NA
V: TRBV29-1
CDR3: CSARKGGEQYF

J: TRBJ2-1
size: many
V: TRBV12-3/TRBV12-4
CDR3: CASRAGSSYNEQFF

J: NA
size: once
V: TRBV24-1
CDR3: CATSQLPACYEQYF

J: TRBJ1-5
size: few
V: TRBV4-1
CDR3: CASSQRTGGQPQHF

J: TRBJ2-7
size: NA
V: TRBV7-9
CDR3: CAGAPGRDYEQYF

J: TRBJ2-3
size: few
V: TRBV29-1
CDR3: CSVVPGSTADTQYF

J: TRBJ2-1
size: many
V: TRBV20-1
CDR3: CSARDGTSGRSYNEQFF

J: TRBJ2-5
size: many
V: TRBV6-2/TRBV6-3
CDR3: CASAGTQETQYF

J: TRBJ2-3
size: many
V: TRBV20-1
CDR3: CSARGDTAGSTDTQYF

J: TRBJ2-3
size: NA
V: TRBV7-9
CDR3: CANSLGLAATDTQYF

J: TRBJ2-3
size: NA
V: TRBV5-4
CDR3: CASSLKVWAASGTSGGSGTDTQYF

J: TRBJ2-7
size: few
V: TRBV3-1
CDR3: CASSLGTSRQYF

J: NA
size: NA
V: TRBV6-6
CDR3: CTSRDPTSYEQYF

J: TRBJ2-1
size: NA
V: TRBV4-3
CDR3: CASSRLIQGEREGDEQFF

J: TRBJ2-3
size: few
V: TRBV4-3
CDR3: CASSQGQLAGSTDTQYF

J: TRBJ2-7
size: many
V: TRBV6-1
CDR3: CASSENYPSGPYEQYF

J: TRBJ1-5
size: few
V: TRBV28
CDR3: CASSLTSGTDRQAQHF

J: TRBJ2-3
size: few
V: TRBV27
CDR3: CASSFGQFTDTQYF

J: TRBJ2-7
size: NA
V: TRBV7-9
CDR3: CASSTLRVAGEENQYF

J: NA
size: NA
V: TRBV20-1
CDR3: CSAREAQGAGYEQYF

J: TRBJ2-5
size: few
V: TRBV7-9
CDR3: CAGSSTGNQETQYF

J: TRBJ2-7
size: few
V: TRBV6-1
CDR3: CASSVGDRTMDTQYF

J: TRBJ2-1
size: few
V: TRBV6-2/TRBV6-3
CDR3: CASSYFPLREGGNEQFF

J: TRBJ1-5
size: few
V: TRBV12-3/TRBV12-4
CDR3: CASSLGQGPNSQPQHF

J: TRBJ1-2
size: few
V: TRBV6-6
CDR3: CASSLGQTGYTF

J: TRBJ1-5
size: few
V: TRBV18
CDR3: CASSLQDGLNQPQHF

J: TRBJ1-3
size: few
V: TRBV12-3/TRBV12-4
CDR3: CASSSPGLGNTIYF

J: TRBJ1-2
size: many
V: TRBV27
CDR3: CASSRPGEDGYTF

J: TRBJ2-5
size: NA
V: TRBV10-3
CDR3: CAIRDGSGTSDPNEQYF